This T cell receptor (beta chain) was profiled in a study of post-analysis software for immune sequencing data. On the study more broadly: Relapsing-remitting, secondary progressive and progressive-relapsing courses of multiple sclerosis were included.

This clonotype was observed at least ten times. No antigen is known for it. Whole-study findings and limits: Multiple sclerosis patients showed significantly lower normalized Chao1 diversity than controls did. With TRBV5-6, TRBV5-1 and TRBV20-1 included, about five TRBV segments were more frequent in patients than in controls.

Germline V gene lookup returns CDR1 SNHLY and CDR2 FYNNEI. The CDR3 extends over 15 amino acids. With V trimmed by 6 bases and J by 7 bases, 13 bases remained unmatched. Researchers reported that TCR beta cDNA libraries carried unique molecular identifiers. Yield was roughly 500,000 cDNA molecules from around 1 to 9.1 million T cells. One entry per CDR3 protein, called by TCRdb with MiXCR from the PCR reads. The sample holds just over 250,000 distinct CDR3 sequences, less than 40% seen once. V is TRBV2 and J is TRBJ2-5; TRBD2 agrees at 8 bases. The receptor was isolated from a girl aged 10 to 17 with multiple sclerosis. Sequences were obtained from blood. For the CDR3, the DNA is TGTGCCAGCAGAGACCTTCCCGGGACTAGGGGGACCCAGTACTTC. This gives the protein CASRDLPGTRGTQYF.